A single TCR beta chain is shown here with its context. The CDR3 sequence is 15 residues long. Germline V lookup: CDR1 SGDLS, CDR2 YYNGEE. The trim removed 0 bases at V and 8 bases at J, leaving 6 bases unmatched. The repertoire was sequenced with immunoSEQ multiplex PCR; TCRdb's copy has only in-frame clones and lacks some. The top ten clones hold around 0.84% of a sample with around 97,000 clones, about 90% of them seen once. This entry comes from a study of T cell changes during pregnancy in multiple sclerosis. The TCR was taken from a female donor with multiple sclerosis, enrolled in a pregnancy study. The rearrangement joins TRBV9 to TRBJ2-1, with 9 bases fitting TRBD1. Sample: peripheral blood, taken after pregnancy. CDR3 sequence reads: CASSVDGTGSDEQFF. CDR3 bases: TGTGCCAGCAGCGTAGATGGGACAGGGAGTGATGAGCAGTTCTTC.